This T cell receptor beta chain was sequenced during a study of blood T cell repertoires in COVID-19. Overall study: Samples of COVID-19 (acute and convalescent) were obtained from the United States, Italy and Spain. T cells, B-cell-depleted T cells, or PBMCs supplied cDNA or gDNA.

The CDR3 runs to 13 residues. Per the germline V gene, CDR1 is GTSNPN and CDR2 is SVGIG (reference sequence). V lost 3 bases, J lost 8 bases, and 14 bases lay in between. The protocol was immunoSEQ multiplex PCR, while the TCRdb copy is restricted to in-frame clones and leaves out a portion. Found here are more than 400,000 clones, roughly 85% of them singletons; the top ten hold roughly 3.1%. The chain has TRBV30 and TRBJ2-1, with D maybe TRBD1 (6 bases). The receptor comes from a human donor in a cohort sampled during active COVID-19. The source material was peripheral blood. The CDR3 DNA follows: TGTGCCTGGAGCCCTGGGGGCCCGGATGAGCAGTTCTTC. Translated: CAWSPGGPDEQFF.